This T cell receptor beta chain appears in the sequencing data of a study of OX40 agonist ivuxolimab in advanced cancers. Across the study: The dose-escalation group included hepatocellular carcinoma, melanoma, renal cell carcinoma and head and neck cancer.

Trimming removed 1 base from V and 6 bases from J, with 13 bases in between. The CDR3 consists of 15 residues. The germline V gene encodes CDR1 LNHDA and CDR2 SQIVND (reference sequence). Data came from immunoSEQ multiplex PCR; TCRdb stores just in-frame clones and leaves some out. This sample has 60,000 to 100,000 clones, with about 93% found just once. The sample consisted of CD4+ or CD8+ T cells sorted from blood, taken in a trial of the OX40 agonist ivuxolimab. The receptor was derived from an adult with an advanced solid tumor such as melanoma, head and neck, liver or kidney cancer. The chain couples TRBV19 to TRBJ2-1, with D perhaps TRBD1 (6 bases). CDR3 protein: CASSIAGVSGNEQFF. The CDR3 bases are TGTGCCAGTAGTATAGCAGGGGTCAGCGGCAATGAGCAGTTCTTC. The variable domain in full, with the rest retrieved from reference TRBV19 and TRBJ2-1, is DGGITQSPKYLFRKEGQNVTLSCEQNLNHDAMYWYRQDPGQGLRLIYYSQIVNDFQKGDIAEGYSVSREKKESFPLTVTSAQKNPTAFYLCASSIAGVSGNEQFFGPGTRLTVL.